One sample yielded the 23 T cell receptor beta chains listed below, sequenced in a study of T cells in Graves' hyperthyroidism and ophthalmopathy. What was amplified from RNA transcripts were TCR beta CDR3 regions. HTBI primers were the set used in a first-round RT-PCR of the TCR CDR3. TCRdb itself ran the multiplex PCR reads through MiXCR, one entry per CDR3 protein. The sample records approximately 510,000 distinct CDR3 sequences, about a fifth being singletons. The sequencing sample was made of blood. The receptors stem from a man between 18 and 29 years old with Graves' hyperthyroidism.

The chain couples TRBV6-1 to TRBJ2-3, with a weak D call TRBD1 (6 bases). The germline CDR1 and CDR2 sequences are MNHNS and SASEGT. The CDR3 loop spans 16 amino acids. V lost 6 bases and J lost 2, with 18 bases in between. The DNA of the CDR3 is TGTGCCAGCAGCCCCAAGGCACAGGGATTCACAGATACGCAGTATTTT. Amino acids: CASSPKAQGFTDTQYF.

The count of this clonotype is one. The chain combines TRBV6-2 or TRBV6-3 with TRBJ2-7, with D hard to call. This CDR3 has 13 amino acids. The germline V and J ends were trimmed by 7 bases and 0 bases, with 10 bases remaining between them. CDR1 and CDR2 from the germline V gene are MNHEY and SVGEGT. The CDR3 DNA is TGTGCCAGCACACGCCGGAGCTCCTACGAGCAGTACTTC. This sequence encodes CASTRRSSYEQYF.

This clonotype was observed at least ten times. The chain recombines TRBV6-1 with TRBJ1-5, with no clear D. Trimming removed 6 bases from V and 4 bases from J, with 13 bases in between. Germline-derived CDR1 and CDR2 are MNHNS and SASEGT. The CDR3 spans 14 residues. CDR3 sequence: CASRPDGKNQPQHF. In nucleotides, the CDR3 is TGTGCCAGCAGGCCAGACGGCAAAAATCAGCCCCAGCATTTT.

This clonotype came up many times. This chain uses TRBV27 with TRBJ2-5; 9 positions agree with TRBD2. Germline loops: CDR1 MNHEY, CDR2 SMNVEV (reference sequence). CDR3 length: 15 amino acids. Unmatched junction bases numbered 5, after V lost 5 bases and J lost 1 base. The CDR3 region is CASSPLAGTQETQYF. The CDR3 DNA is TGTGCCAGCAGTCCCCTAGCGGGGACCCAAGAGACCCAGTACTTC.

About this clonotype itself: One end of the junction does not line up with germline, which may come from a read error. CDR3 in DNA: TGTGACAGCAGTTACTCGGCTCATTCGAACACTGAAGCTTTCTTT. This gives the protein CDSSYSAHSNTEAFF. V is TRBV6-5 and J is TRBJ1-1; no firm D call. CDR1 and CDR2 from the germline V gene are MNHEY and SVGAGI. This CDR3 is built from 15 residues.

This clonotype was counted a few times. This rearrangement joins TRBV5-6 to TRBJ1-1, with 8 bases fitting TRBD1. J lost 9 bases, V lost 2 bases, and 3 bases had no gene match. This CDR3 is built from 12 residues. Germline V gives CDR1 SGHDT, CDR2 YYEEEE. The CDR3 spells CASSFWTGKAFF. The CDR3 bases are TGTGCCAGCAGCTTTTGGACAGGGAAAGCTTTCTTT.

This clonotype has more than one count but fewer than ten. CDR3 nucleotide sequence: TGTGCCTCCGACGCCCACTGGGACTTACGCGAGACCCAGTACTTC. Encoded protein: CASDAHWDLRETQYF. The genes are TRBV11-2 and TRBJ2-5, with a possible D match to TRBD2 (6 bases). The CDR3 is 15 residues long. Germline V CDR1 and CDR2: SGHAT, FQNNGV. Between the trimmed V and J ends, which lost 11 bases and 5 bases, there was a span of 24 bases.

This clonotype was found many times. The chain employs TRBV5-1 and TRBJ1-2; the D is unclear. V gave up 0 bases and J gave up 5 bases, with 14 bases separating them. CDR1 is SGHRS and CDR2 is YFSETQ in the germline V gene. The CDR3 extends over 15 amino acids. CDR3 bases: TGCGCCAGCAGCTTGGTTGCCCTACGACGGTATGGCTACACCTTC. Its translation is CASSLVALRRYGYTF.

This clonotype was recorded at least ten times. The V call is TRBV10-1, the J call TRBJ2-2; 7 bases match TRBD1. V lost 6 bases to trimming and J lost 4 bases; unmatched junction nucleotides: 8. This CDR3 is built from 15 residues. Germline CDR1 reads WNHNN; CDR2 reads SYGVQD (reference sequence). CDR3 bases: TGCGCCAGCAGCTTGGGACAGTTCCCCACCGGGGAGCTGTTTTTT. Translating gives CASSLGQFPTGELFF.

This clonotype has a count of ten or more. This chain connects TRBV15 to TRBJ2-5, with TRBD2 identical over 12 bases. Germline CDR1 and CDR2: LNHNV and YYDKDF (reference sequence). J gave up 4 bases and V 2 bases, and 5 bases lay outside the gene matches. The CDR3 contains 16 residues. Here the CDR3 reads CATSRSPLAGGETQYF. CDR3 nucleotides: TGTGCCACCAGCAGAAGCCCACTAGCGGGAGGAGAGACCCAGTACTTC.

The V gene is TRBV2, the J gene TRBJ1-4; a weak D match, TRBD1 (5 bases). This CDR3 region has 15 residues. CDR1 and CDR2 (germline): SNHLY, FYNNEI. V lost 2 bases and J 5 bases, leaving 12 bases between the germline ends. The CDR3 reads CASSERGRINEKLFF. The CDR3 DNA reads TGTGCCAGCAGTGAAAGGGGCAGGATCAATGAAAAACTGTTTTTT.

This chain uses TRBV20-1 with TRBJ2-5; 7 bases are shared with TRBD1. This CDR3 region has 15 residues. Trimming at V came to 2 bases and at J to 4 bases, leaving 10 bases not matched to a gene. CDR1 is DFQATT, CDR2 SNEGSKA, per germline (reference sequence). The CDR3 sequence is CSARSPEGAGETQYF. CDR3 bases: TGCAGTGCTAGATCCCCCGAGGGGGCGGGAGAGACCCAGTACTTC.

Many counts were recorded for this clonotype. The genes are TRBV20-1 and TRBJ2-7, with D perhaps TRBD2 (6 bases). V shed 5 bases and J shed 7 bases, with 21 bases lying between them. The CDR3 consists of 14 residues. CDR1 DFQATT and CDR2 SNEGSKA come from the germline V gene (reference sequence). CDR3 DNA: TGCAGTGCTTCCGGGACTCCGCCTCTACGGGAGCAGTACTTC. The encoded protein is CSASGTPPLREQYF.

This clonotype was counted ten times or more. The V gene is TRBV7-7, the J gene TRBJ1-2; no firm D call. CDR3 length equals 14 residues. Deletions cut 5 bases from V and 10 bases from J, with 20 bases between. Per germline, CDR1 SSHAT and CDR2 FNYEAQ (reference sequence). This CDR3 reads CASSPLAGRETYTF. CDR3 nucleotide sequence: TGTGCCAGCAGCCCTCTTGCGGGGAGGGAAACCTACACCTTC.

This clonotype has ten or more counts. The chain is built from TRBV7-3 and TRBJ2-5; D unclear. Germline V gives CDR1 SGHTA, CDR2 FQGTGA. With 5 bases removed from V and 5 bases from J, the gap between germline ends came to 21 bases. The CDR3 length is 16 residues. Here the CDR3 DNA reads TGTGCCAGCAGCGCCGGCCACGTCTCCATCGGGGAGACCCAGTACTTC. It encodes CASSAGHVSIGETQYF.

This clonotype was counted ten times or more. The gene calls are TRBV5-5 and TRBJ1-1; 8 positions match TRBD1. J gave up 4 bases and V 0 bases, and 2 bases lay outside the gene matches. Germline loops: CDR1 SGHKS, CDR2 YYEKEE (reference sequence). The CDR3 has 14 amino acids. The CDR3 sequence is CASSLGRGPTEAFF. For the CDR3, the DNA is TGTGCCAGCAGCTTGGGCAGGGGGCCCACTGAAGCTTTCTTT.

This clonotype was recorded many times. The rearrangement uses TRBV6-1 and TRBJ1-1, with unresolved D. Trimming removed 6 bases from V and 0 bases from J, with 14 bases in between. The CDR3 is 15 residues long. Germline loops: CDR1 MNHNS, CDR2 SASEGT. CDR3 protein: CASRPEGRLNTEAFF. The CDR3 coding sequence is TGTGCCAGCAGACCCGAAGGACGCCTGAACACTGAAGCTTTCTTT.

The chain couples TRBV30 to TRBJ1-5, with a possible D match to TRBD1 (5 bases). V lost 2 bases to trimming and J lost 6 bases, with 20 bases between them. The V gene's germline CDR1 is GTSNPN and CDR2 SVGIG (reference sequence). The CDR3 totals 16 residues. The CDR3 region has the DNA TGTGCCTGGAGTCCCAGGAGAGGGGTGGGGGGTCAGCCCCAGCATTTT. Translating gives CAWSPRRGVGGQPQHF.

Ten or more counts support this clonotype. The rearrangement uses TRBV6-2 or TRBV6-3 and TRBJ1-3, with D unclear. The CDR3 has 16 amino acids. The V end was cut by 0 bases, the J end by 4 bases, with 13 bases between. Germline V lookup: CDR1 MNHEY, CDR2 SVGEGT. The chain's CDR3 is CASSYSPSQPGNTIYF. The CDR3, as DNA: TGTGCCAGCAGTTACTCGCCCAGCCAGCCAGGAAACACCATATATTTT.

This clonotype was seen repeatedly, ten times or more. The rearrangement uses TRBV19 and TRBJ1-1; D is uncertain. The germline CDR1 and CDR2 sequences are LNHDA and SQIVND (reference sequence). This CDR3 contains 14 residues. V lost 0 bases to trimming and J lost 1 base, with 6 bases between them. CDR3 residues: CASSIDAWNTEAFF. The CDR3 coding sequence is TGTGCCAGTAGTATAGACGCTTGGAACACTGAAGCTTTCTTT.

Turning to this clonotype: This may be a read error, as it is one base from a much larger clone. The chain is built from TRBV2 and TRBJ1-1, with unresolved D. The CDR3 covers 13 residues. Germline V gene lookup returns CDR1 SNHLY and CDR2 FYNNEI. CDR3 sequence reads: CPSKERWITEAFF. The CDR3 DNA sequence: TGTCCCAGCAAGGAAAGGTGGATCACTGAAGCTTTCTTT. Complete variable domain (other parts from reference TRBV2 and TRBJ1-1): EPEVTQTPSHQVTQMGQEVILRCVPISNHLYFYWYRQILGQKVEFLVSFYNNEISEKSEIFDDQFSVERPDGSNFTLKIRSTKLEDSAMYFCPSKERWITEAFFGQGTRLTVV.

V usage is TRBV27 and J usage is TRBJ1-5; possible D gene TRBD1, 6 bases. Germline CDR1 is MNHEY and CDR2 is SMNVEV (reference sequence). The CDR3 extends over 14 amino acids. The V end was cut by 6 bases, the J end by 6 bases, with 15 bases between. This CDR3 is CASRPIGGGQPQHF. For the CDR3, the DNA is TGTGCCAGCAGGCCTATCGGAGGGGGTCAGCCCCAGCATTTT.

In this sample, this clonotype turned up many times. The chain couples TRBV2 to TRBJ2-7; D unclear. The CDR3 is 14 residues long. Germline loops: CDR1 SNHLY, CDR2 FYNNEI. V lost 6 bases to trimming and J lost 7 bases, with 19 bases between them. The CDR3, as DNA: TGTGCCAGCAGATCCTATGCTGCCTTTGGGGAGCAGTACTTC. The encoded protein is CASRSYAAFGEQYF. Drawing the rest from reference TRBV2 and TRBJ2-7, the complete variable domain is EPEVTQTPSHQVTQMGQEVILRCVPISNHLYFYWYRQILGQKVEFLVSFYNNEISEKSEIFDDQFSVERPDGSNFTLKIRSTKLEDSAMYFCASRSYAAFGEQYFGPGTRLTVT.